This T cell receptor beta chain was captured by sequencing in a study of Graves' ophthalmopathy and Graves' hyperthyroidism (dated by TCRdb to 2016 to 2019). The study in broad terms: Peripheral blood samples were taken at the time of initial diagnosis, before any treatment was given. In total, 135 blood samples were TCR-sequenced: fewer than 50 ophthalmopathy, over 70 hyperthyroidism and roughly 17 hyperthyroidism-to-ophthalmopathy patients. TCR beta repertoire signatures were used to distinguish Graves' ophthalmopathy from Graves' hyperthyroidism and to predict progression to ophthalmopathy. Following sampling, methimazole starting at 30 mg daily was administered to hyperthyroidism patients, and high-dose intravenous methylprednisolone was administered to ophthalmopathy patients. To explore V-J signatures that distinguish ophthalmopathy from hyperthyroidism, a discovery set of about a hundred patients was enrolled, made up of around 44 with ophthalmopathy and around 57 with stable hyperthyroidism. An independent validation cohort was composed of fewer than 20 hyperthyroidism patients and 17 patients who later progressed from hyperthyroidism to ophthalmopathy. In more than five hyperthyroidism patients, the T-cell repertoires found in thyroid tissue were compared with those found in blood. For training and testing, the 100 or so patients in the discovery cohort were randomly divided in a 7:3 ratio.

This clonotype showed up many times. No antigen is known for it. No much larger clone is present one base from it, and per-base qualities are unavailable. V is clipped by 0 bases and J by 4 bases, and the sequence between their germline boundaries is 11 bases long. According to the germline V gene, CDR1 reads SGHRS and CDR2 reads YFSETQ. Reading from cysteine to phenylalanine, the CDR3 counts 14 amino acids. CDR3 DNA only is kept here, 42 bases in frame from base 1. TCR beta CDR3 regions were amplified from RNA transcripts for repertoire sequencing. A first-round RT-PCR used HTBI primers with the Qiagen OneStep RT-PCR kit, followed by a second-round multiplex PCR, size selection and purification. Libraries were sequenced on an Illumina HiSeq2000 using paired-end 100 bp reads. Per the authors' processing: Reads were processed with SOAPnuke, discarding reads with adapters, uncalled bases, mean Phred below 15, or no exact constant-primer or identifier match. High-quality paired reads were merged with COPE v1.2.5. Clonotypes were defined as unique nucleotide sequences and were aligned to IMGT TRB V, D and J references using MiTCR v1.1. The analysis was limited to V-J combinations with a frequency above 0.0001, which together covered 99.2% of repertoires. A TCR clonal expansion and chaos score per V-J combination was defined as the ratio of F50 clonal expansion to chaos observed in the TCRdist matrix. Welch's t-statistics and random forest were used to reduce the features to about a dozen V-J combinations, which were then used as input to a naive Bayes classifier. The Morisita-Horn index was used to measure how similar the thyroid and blood repertoires were. TCRdb took the public reads, trimmed them with fastp at Q25, ran MiXCR for clone calling and kept in-frame beta chains. Identical CDR3 protein sequences are pooled into one entry, listed with their most common genes and DNA. For this entry, the V and J calls and clone size follow TCRdb and not the study's own pipeline. The sample profile shows roughly 160,000 distinct CDR3 sequences; about two fifths of them were found once. The top ten clones comprise nearly 9% of the sample.

The ophthalmopathy patients had moderately to severely active disease, with a Clinical Activity Score of 3 or higher, a NOSPECS grade of 4 or higher, and a disease duration of less than 3 months. Patients with other autoimmune diseases, uncontrolled infections, pregnancy or lactation were excluded from the study. Clinical symptoms, serum thyroxine, TRAb, thyroid ultrasound and orbital computed tomography were used for diagnosis. Ficoll-Paque density gradient centrifugation was used to isolate PBMCs from 10 ml of fresh peripheral blood. Trizol reagent was used to extract the total RNA, and its quality was then checked on an Agilent 2100 Bioanalyzer. Results and caveats for the whole study, not just this receptor: Most of the expanded thyroid clonotypes with a frequency above 0.001 were also detected in blood, and it was suggested that the thyroid immune response may be reflected by blood repertoires. Sample size was not predetermined statistically, and investigators were not blinded to group allocation. In cross-validation, the 13-signature model distinguished ophthalmopathy from stable hyperthyroidism with approximately 90% sensitivity and around 81% specificity, while in the test set the corresponding values were roughly 80% and 75%. In validation, the model predicted ophthalmopathy progression with 55% to 71% sensitivity and roughly 72% specificity; approximately 12 predicted patients were CT-confirmed with GO in a median of around 6.5 months.

This sequence originates from a man between 25 and 39 years old with Graves' ophthalmopathy. Donor details come from another sample of the same person, matched by shared clones. The V and J genes are TRBV5-1 and TRBJ2-7, with a tentative D gene TRBD2 over 6 matching bases. Sequencing input: peripheral blood. The CDR3 region reads CASSLGGVAYEQYF. The sequence in DNA is TGCGCCAGCAGCTTGGGGGGGGTAGCGTACGAGCAGTACTTC.